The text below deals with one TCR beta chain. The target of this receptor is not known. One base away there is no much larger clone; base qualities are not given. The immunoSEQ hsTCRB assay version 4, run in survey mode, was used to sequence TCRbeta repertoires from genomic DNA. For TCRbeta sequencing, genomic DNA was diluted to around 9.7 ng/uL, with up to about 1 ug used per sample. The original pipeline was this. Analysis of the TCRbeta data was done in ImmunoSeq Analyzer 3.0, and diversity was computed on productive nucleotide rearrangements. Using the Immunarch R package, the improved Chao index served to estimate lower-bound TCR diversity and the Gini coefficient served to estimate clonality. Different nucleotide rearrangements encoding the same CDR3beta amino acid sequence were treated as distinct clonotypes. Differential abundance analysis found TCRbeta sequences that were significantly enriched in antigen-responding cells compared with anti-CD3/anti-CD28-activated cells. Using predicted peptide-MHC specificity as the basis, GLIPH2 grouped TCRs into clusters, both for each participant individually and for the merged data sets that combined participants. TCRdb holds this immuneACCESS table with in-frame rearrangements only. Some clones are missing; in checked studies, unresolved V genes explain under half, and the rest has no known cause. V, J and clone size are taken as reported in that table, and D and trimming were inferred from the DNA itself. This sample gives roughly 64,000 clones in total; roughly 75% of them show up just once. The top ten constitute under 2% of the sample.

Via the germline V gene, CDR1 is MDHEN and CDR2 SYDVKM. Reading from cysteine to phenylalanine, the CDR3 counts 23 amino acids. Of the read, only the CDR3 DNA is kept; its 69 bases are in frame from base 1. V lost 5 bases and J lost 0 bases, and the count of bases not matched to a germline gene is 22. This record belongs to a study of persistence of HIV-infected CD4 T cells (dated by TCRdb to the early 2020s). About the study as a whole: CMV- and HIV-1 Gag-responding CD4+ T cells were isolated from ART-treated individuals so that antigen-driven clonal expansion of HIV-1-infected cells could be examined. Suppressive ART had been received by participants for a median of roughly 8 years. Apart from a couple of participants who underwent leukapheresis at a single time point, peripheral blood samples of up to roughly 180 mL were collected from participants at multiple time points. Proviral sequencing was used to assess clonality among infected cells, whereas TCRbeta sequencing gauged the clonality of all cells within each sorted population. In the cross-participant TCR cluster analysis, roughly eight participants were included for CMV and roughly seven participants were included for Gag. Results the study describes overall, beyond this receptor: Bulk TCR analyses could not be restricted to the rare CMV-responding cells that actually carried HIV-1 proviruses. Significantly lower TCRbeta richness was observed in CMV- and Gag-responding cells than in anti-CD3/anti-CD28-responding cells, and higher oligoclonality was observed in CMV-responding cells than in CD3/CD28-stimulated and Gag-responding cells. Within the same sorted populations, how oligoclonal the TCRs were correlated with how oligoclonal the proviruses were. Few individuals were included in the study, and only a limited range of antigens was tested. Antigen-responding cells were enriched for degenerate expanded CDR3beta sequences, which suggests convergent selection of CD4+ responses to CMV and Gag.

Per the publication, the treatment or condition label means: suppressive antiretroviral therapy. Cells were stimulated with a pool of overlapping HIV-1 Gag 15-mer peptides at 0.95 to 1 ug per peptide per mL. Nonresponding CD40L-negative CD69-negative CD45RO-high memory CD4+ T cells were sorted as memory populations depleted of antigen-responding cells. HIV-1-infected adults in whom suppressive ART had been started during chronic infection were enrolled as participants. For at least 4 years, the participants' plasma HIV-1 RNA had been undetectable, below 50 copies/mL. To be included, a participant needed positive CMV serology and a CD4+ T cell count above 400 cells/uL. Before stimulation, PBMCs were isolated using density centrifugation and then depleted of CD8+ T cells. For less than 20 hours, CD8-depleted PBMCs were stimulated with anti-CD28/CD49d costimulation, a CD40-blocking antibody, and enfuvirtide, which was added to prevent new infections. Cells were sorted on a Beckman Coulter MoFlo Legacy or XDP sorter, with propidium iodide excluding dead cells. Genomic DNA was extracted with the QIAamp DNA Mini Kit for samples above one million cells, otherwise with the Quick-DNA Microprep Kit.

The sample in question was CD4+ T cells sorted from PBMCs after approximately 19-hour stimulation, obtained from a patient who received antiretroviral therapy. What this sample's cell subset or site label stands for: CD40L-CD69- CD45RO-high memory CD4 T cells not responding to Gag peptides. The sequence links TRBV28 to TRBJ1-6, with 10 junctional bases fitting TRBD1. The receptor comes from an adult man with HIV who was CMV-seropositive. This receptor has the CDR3 CASSPPYYLRQGAMSSYNSPLHF. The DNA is TGTGCCAGCAGTCCCCCTTATTACTTACGACAGGGGGCTATGAGCTCCTATAATTCACCCCTCCACTTT.